The 3 T cell receptor beta chains given below trace back to one sample, sequenced in a study of CD8+ T cells in alopecia areata. RNA was isolated and reverse transcribed to cDNA, the sequencing template. The data were produced by immunoSEQ multiplex PCR, yet TCRdb's version contains in-frame clones alone and is incomplete. This sample has 120,000 to 150,000 clones, with more than 45% found just once. Sequenced sample: CD4+ T cells sorted from blood. The receptors shown here come from a human donor with alopecia areata.

This clone was picked up a small number of times. The V call is TRBV20-1, the J call TRBJ2-1; 8 nucleotides match TRBD1. Germline CDR1 reads DFQATT; CDR2 reads SNEGSKA (reference sequence). The CDR3 extends over 11 amino acids. V lost 4 bases, J lost 10 bases, and 3 bases stayed unmatched. CDR3 nucleotides: TGCAGTGCTAATGGACAGGGCGAGCAGTTCTTC. Its translation is CSANGQGEQFF.

A single count supports this clone. The J gene is TRBJ1-2, the V gene TRBV5-1; D unresolved. Germline assignment: CDR1 SGHRS and CDR2 YFSETQ. The CDR3 is 13 amino acids. V shed 4 bases and J shed 0 bases, with 7 bases lying between them. The CDR3 spells CASSVDANYGYTF. The CDR3 DNA is TGCGCCAGCAGCGTAGATGCTAACTATGGCTACACCTTC. Looking up the rest from reference TRBV5-1 and TRBJ1-2 gives the full variable domain: KAGVTQTPRYLIKTRGQQVTLSCSPISGHRSVSWYQQTPGQGLQFLFEYFSETQRNKGNFPGRFSGRQFSNSRSEMNVSTLELGDSALYLCASSVDANYGYTFGSGTRLTVV.

The V and J genes are TRBV5-1 and TRBJ1-1, with D tentatively TRBD1 (6 bases). Germline values: CDR1 SGHRS, CDR2 YFSETQ. This CDR3 spans 14 amino acids. V was shortened by 0 bases and J by 1 base, with 7 bases between the two germline ends. The CDR3 nucleotides read TGCGCCAGCAGCTTGGAGACAGGGAACACTGAAGCTTTCTTT. The encoded protein is CASSLETGNTEAFF.